This note documents a single T cell receptor beta chain sequence. Its target is not known. This entry is derived from a study of beta chain features in type 1 diabetes. Study as a whole: Sorted cells from all samples, numbering approximately 100 million, were examined.

Without exception, sorted populations had purity beyond 98%. Trimming removed 5 bases at V and 5 bases at J, with 18 bases between. Germline V gene sequence: CDR1 SGHVS, CDR2 FNYEAQ. The CDR3 covers 15 residues. What was sequenced were expressed TCRB transcripts, since all of the isolated RNA had been reverse transcribed. The repertoire was sequenced with immunoSEQ multiplex PCR; TCRdb's copy has only in-frame clones and lacks some. Among under 450,000 clones listed, over 11% were seen once. Study conclusions and caveats: Among all four CD4+ subsets, Type 1 diabetes patients had TCRB CDR3s that were moderately but significantly shorter. For type 1 diabetes patients, VDJ junctions showed fewer insertions and more deletions.

This TCR derives from a man aged 25 to 40 in good health. V usage is TRBV7-6 and J usage is TRBJ2-5, with a weak D call TRBD2 (6 bases). The sequenced sample consisted of naive CD4+ T cells from blood. In DNA form, the CDR3 reads TGTGCCAGCAGCGCCCAACAGCTGGGGAGGGAGACCCAGTACTTC. It translates to CASSAQQLGRETQYF.